A selection of T cell receptor beta chains follows, all from one sample in a study of shared clonotypes between healthy human individuals. Clones were sequenced by immunoSEQ multiplex PCR, and TCRdb holds only the in-frame ones, with some missing. This table holds approximately 1,500,000 clones, roughly 96% found once. The specimen sequenced was naive CD4+ T cells sorted from blood. The receptors were sampled from a man aged 25-40 years in good health. Each CDR3 is given with its conserved first and last residue. Fields, in order: V gene, clone size, D gene, CDR3 length, J gene, CDR3 protein, CDR3 DNA. The D gene is left open where the match is weak. A row's size may be missing; if present it is once, few, many or a size class.

TRBV6-5	.	.	15	TRBJ1-5	CATRSFVAWNQPQHF	TGTGCCACTCGTTCGTTCGTCGCATGGAATCAGCCCCAGCATTTT
TRBV5-6	.	.	14	TRBJ1-5	CASSLYRVGQPQHF	TGTGCCAGCAGCTTGTACAGGGTAGGTCAGCCCCAGCATTTT
TRBV9	.	.	14	TRBJ1-3	CASSARWAGNTIYF	TGTGCCAGCAGCGCCCGGTGGGCTGGAAACACCATATATTTT
TRBV11-3	.	.	14	TRBJ2-2	CASSMSRNTGELFF	TGTGCCAGCAGCATGAGTCGAAACACCGGGGAGCTGTTTTTT
TRBV5-4	.	TRBD2	15	TRBJ2-2	CASSRGLAVPGELFF	TGTGCCAGCAGCAGGGGACTAGCGGTACCCGGGGAGCTGTTTTTT
TRBV7-3	.	TRBD1	15	TRBJ2-2	CASSLGQANTGELFF	TGTGCCAGCAGCTTGGGACAGGCAAACACCGGGGAGCTGTTTTTT
TRBV15	.	TRBD2	17	TRBJ2-1	CATSRASSGSSYNEQFF	TGTGCCACCAGCAGGGCTTCTAGCGGGAGTTCCTACAATGAGCAGTTCTTC
TRBV6-5	.	.	15	TRBJ2-7	CASSHPGTQGYEQYF	TGTGCCAGCAGCCATCCAGGGACCCAAGGCTACGAGCAGTACTTC
TRBV19	.	TRBD1	16	TRBJ2-7	CASSMRDRKSSYEQYF	TGTGCCAGTAGTATGAGGGACAGGAAAAGCTCCTACGAGCAGTACTTC
TRBV19	once	TRBD1	15	TRBJ2-7	CASSTGTGGINEQYF	TGTGCCAGTAGTACCGGGACAGGGGGGATCAACGAGCAGTACTTC
TRBV13	.	.	15	TRBJ2-7	CASSFKGPDNYEQYF	TGTGCCAGCAGCTTTAAAGGGCCTGACAACTACGAGCAGTACTTC
TRBV4-3	.	.	15	TRBJ2-1	CASSQDLSPWGVQFF	TGCGCCAGCAGCCAAGATCTGTCCCCGTGGGGGGTGCAGTTCTTC
TRBV9	once	TRBD1	14	TRBJ2-7	CASSSRDRGYEQYF	TGTGCCAGCAGCTCCCGGGACAGGGGGTACGAGCAGTACTTC
TRBV27	.	.	16	TRBJ1-5	CASSLVKDGSNQPQHF	TGTGCCAGCAGTTTGGTAAAGGACGGTAGCAATCAGCCCCAGCATTTT
TRBV19	.	TRBD2	16	TRBJ2-7	CASSSLGRELTYEQYF	TGTGCCAGTAGTTCCCTGGGGCGGGAGCTCACCTACGAGCAGTACTTC
TRBV18	.	TRBD2	18	TRBJ2-3	CASSPRKASGDSTDTQYF	TGTGCCAGCTCACCAAGAAAGGCTAGCGGGGATAGCACAGATACGCAGTATTTT
TRBV5-4	.	.	14	TRBJ2-5	CASKFGDERETQYF	TGTGCCAGCAAGTTTGGGGACGAGCGAGAGACCCAGTACTTC
TRBV18	.	.	14	TRBJ2-1	CASQRQDLHNEQFF	TGTGCCAGCCAACGACAGGACCTACACAATGAGCAGTTCTTC
TRBV11-1	.	.	16	TRBJ2-6	CASSSLFGTGANVLTF	TGTGCCAGCAGCTCCCTTTTTGGGACTGGGGCCAACGTCCTGACTTTC
TRBV4-2	.	TRBD2	16	TRBJ2-3	CASSLASGLNLDTQYF	TGTGCCAGCAGCCTGGCGTCGGGACTAAACTTAGATACGCAGTATTTT
TRBV9	.	TRBD2	20	TRBJ2-7	CASSVAEDSRTSWSSYEQYF	TGTGCCAGCAGCGTAGCTGAGGACAGCCGGACTAGCTGGAGCTCCTACGAGCAGTACTTC
TRBV7-2	.	.	16	TRBJ1-3	CASSLFQGSYGNTIYF	TGTGCCAGCAGCTTATTTCAGGGGAGTTATGGAAACACCATATATTTT
TRBV7-2	.	.	16	TRBJ2-7	CASSLAPGFSSYEQYF	TGTGCCAGCAGCTTGGCACCGGGATTCAGCTCCTACGAGCAGTACTTC
TRBV6-1	.	.	14	TRBJ1-2	CASIPGTRGNGYTF	TGTGCCAGCATTCCCGGGACTAGGGGAAATGGCTACACCTTC
TRBV2	.	.	13	TRBJ1-2	CASSEGILNGYTF	TGTGCCAGCAGTGAGGGGATTTTGAATGGCTACACCTTC
TRBV27	.	.	18	TRBJ2-1	CASSPFRAGHASYNEQFF	TGTGCCAGCAGTCCGTTCAGGGCGGGGCACGCATCCTACAATGAGCAGTTCTTC
TRBV10-1	.	.	18	TRBJ2-7	CASSEPSSWVSPSYEQYF	TGCGCCAGCAGTGAGCCCTCCTCGTGGGTATCACCCTCCTACGAGCAGTACTTC
TRBV4-1	.	.	20	TRBJ2-1	CASSQDQGVSTTHFYNEQFF	TGCGCCAGCAGCCAAGATCAGGGCGTTTCTACCACCCATTTCTACAATGAGCAGTTCTTC
TRBV7-2	.	.	12	TRBJ2-3	CASTSPIIPPSF	TGTGCCAGCACCAGTCCCATTATACCCCCGTCTTTT
TRBV5-4	.	.	15	TRBJ2-1	CASSFGSGSYNEQFF	TGTGCCAGCAGCTTTGGGAGCGGGTCCTACAATGAGCAGTTCTTC
TRBV7-2	.	.	14	TRBJ2-7	CASSFDRSIYEQYF	TGTGCCAGCAGCTTCGACAGGTCCATCTACGAGCAGTACTTC
TRBV14	.	.	16	TRBJ2-3	CASSQDSTRRTDTQYF	TGTGCCAGCAGCCAAGATTCGACTAGACGCACAGATACGCAGTATTTT
TRBV11-2	few	.	12	TRBJ1-5	CASSLSNQPQHF	TGTGCCAGCAGCTTAAGCAATCAGCCCCAGCATTTT
TRBV5-6	.	.	15	TRBJ2-7	CASSLGVWDHYEQYF	TGTGCCAGCAGCTTGGGGGTCTGGGATCACTACGAGCAGTACTTC
TRBV6-6	.	.	13	TRBJ1-3	CASSVGVLNTIYF	TGTGCCAGCAGTGTCGGTGTGTTAAACACCATATATTTT
TRBV7-2	once	.	15	TRBJ1-4	CASSSTGATNEKLFF	TGTGCCAGCAGCTCCACCGGGGCAACTAATGAAAAACTGTTTTTT
TRBV18	.	.	14	TRBJ2-3	CASSPEGPTDTQYF	TGTGCCAGCTCACCCGAGGGGCCCACAGATACGCAGTATTTT
TRBV5-4	.	TRBD2	16	TRBJ2-1	CASSPTSGRTYNEQFF	TGTGCCAGCAGCCCGACTAGCGGGAGGACCTACAATGAGCAGTTCTTC
TRBV7-2	.	TRBD1	13	TRBJ1-1	CASSMGQGASAFF	TGTGCCAGCAGCATGGGACAGGGGGCGTCGGCTTTCTTT
TRBV7-2	.	TRBD1	16	TRBJ1-1	CASSPQSGGRYTEAFF	TGTGCCAGCAGCCCTCAGTCAGGGGGACGGTACACTGAAGCTTTCTTT
TRBV5-1	.	.	17	TRBJ2-7	CASSLESGTGINYEQYF	TGCGCCAGCAGCTTGGAATCCGGGACGGGGATAAACTACGAGCAGTACTTC